This TCR beta chain was sequenced in a study of a mutant IDH1 vaccine in newly diagnosed glioma. Overall study context: Eight vaccinations were given in weeks 1, 3, 5, 7, 11, 15, 19 and 23.

Time point defined: week 5, during vaccination. The content of each vaccine dose was 300 ug of mutant IDH1 20-mer peptide, and topical imiquimod accompanied it. Donors' newly diagnosed IDH1-mutant WHO grade 3 or 4 astrocytomas lacked nuclear ATRX. Trimming cost V 2 bases and J 7 bases; bases outside gene matches: 6. Germline V gives CDR1 ENHRY, CDR2 SYGVKD. The CDR3 loop spans 16 amino acids. Clones were read by immunoSEQ multiplex PCR, and TCRdb kept only the in-frame ones, dropping some. The sample yields about 38,000 clones, 75% to 85% seen once. As for this clone: Its antigen is not identified.

J is TRBJ2-3 and V is TRBV10-3; 13 nucleotides align to TRBD2. This TCR was sampled from a man in his forties with glioma. This sample comprised PBMCs, obtained from a glioma patient whose treatment included an IDH1 peptide vaccine. The CDR3: CAISEGTSGGGYTQYF. The CDR3, as DNA: TGTGCCATCAGTGAGGGAACTAGCGGGGGGGGATATACGCAGTATTTT.